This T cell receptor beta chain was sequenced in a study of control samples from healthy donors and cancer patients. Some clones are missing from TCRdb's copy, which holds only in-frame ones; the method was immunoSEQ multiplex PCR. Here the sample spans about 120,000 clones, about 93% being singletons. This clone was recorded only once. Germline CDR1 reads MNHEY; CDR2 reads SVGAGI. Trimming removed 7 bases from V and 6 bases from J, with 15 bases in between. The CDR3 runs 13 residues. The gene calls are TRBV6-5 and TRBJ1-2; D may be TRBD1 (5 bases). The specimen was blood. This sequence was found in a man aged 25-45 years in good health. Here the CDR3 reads CASTSSGGNGYTF. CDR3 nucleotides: TGTGCCAGCACCTCCTCGGGGGGGAATGGCTACACCTTC.